Included here is one T cell receptor (beta chain) sequence, with context. As yet, its antigen is unknown. Amplification used 60 Vbeta primers and 13 Jbeta primers. Clones were read by immunoSEQ multiplex PCR, and TCRdb kept only the in-frame ones, dropping some. The table records about 240,000 clones, 75% to 85% of them present only once. This specimen belongs to a study of cytomegalovirus exposure and HLA in healthy donors. Across the whole study: HLA-typed donors were the source of tens of millions of unique TCRs, which an early data release held.

Study outcomes and limitations: Most likely, a cluster of highly shared sequence variants arose as a sequencing artifact. TCR beta V- and J-gene trimming, according to a later analysis, was linked to a missense DCLRE1C variant.

J was trimmed by 3 bases and V by 5 bases; bases with no gene match: 3. The germline V gene encodes CDR1 SGHAT and CDR2 FQNNGV. The CDR3 covers 14 residues. The chain carries TRBV11-2 and TRBJ2-7; 11 bases match TRBD2. The sample taken for sequencing was PBMCs. This clonotype was obtained from a woman in her fifties or sixties in good health and CMV-seropositive. CDR3 in DNA: TGTGCCAGCAGCCTGGGACTAGCGGACTACGAGCAGTACTTC. Its translation is CASSLGLADYEQYF.